These 4 T cell receptor beta chains originate from one sample sequenced in a study of metastatic and nonmetastatic thyroid tumors. The entire patient cohort was treatment-naive prior to thyroid surgery. TCRdb used MiXCR to call clones anew from the PCR reads. The sample includes roughly 32,000 clones, 6% to 9.5% of them seen just once. Material for sequencing was blood. The source of these receptors is a female donor with papillary thyroid cancer or a benign thyroid nodule (not recorded which). Some clones in this sample may be carry-over from other donors' samples.

This clone was recorded many times. CDR3 DNA: TGTGCCAGCACCCCCGACAGGCGACTCTATGGCTACACCTTC. It codes for CASTPDRRLYGYTF. This chain uses TRBV12-3 or TRBV12-4 with TRBJ1-2, with TRBD1 as a possible D gene (6 bases). Trimming shortened V by 7 bases and J by 4 bases, and 16 bases separated the two germline ends. This CDR3 spans 14 amino acids.

This clone appeared many times. The chain is built from TRBV6-1 and TRBJ2-2, with 7 bases matching TRBD2. Trimming at V came to 5 bases and at J to 4 bases, leaving 1 base not matched to a gene. Germline CDR1 is MNHNS and CDR2 is SASEGT. The CDR3 sequence is 13 residues long. CDR3 sequence reads: CASSTGGTGELFF. CDR3 nucleotides: TGTGCCAGCAGTACGGGAGGCACCGGGGAGCTGTTTTTT.

This clone showed up many times. This CDR3 reads CSASKGYEQYF. The CDR3 region has the DNA TGCAGTGCTAGTAAGGGTTACGAGCAGTACTTC. V and J are TRBV20-1 and TRBJ2-7, with D unresolved. V was trimmed by 3 bases and J by 4 bases, leaving 7 bases between them. In germline, CDR1 is DFQATT, CDR2 SNEGSKA (reference sequence). CDR3 length: 11 amino acids.

This clone came up a few times. The rearrangement uses TRBV24-1 and TRBJ2-7, with a weak D call TRBD2 (6 bases). The CDR3 has 15 residues. The germline V gene has CDR1 KGHDR and CDR2 SFDVKD. The V end lost 5 bases, the J end lost 6 bases, and 19 bases lay between the germline ends. The CDR3 loop reads CATSASVWGKSEQYF. The CDR3 DNA is TGTGCCACCAGTGCTAGCGTGTGGGGCAAGAGCGAGCAGTACTTC.